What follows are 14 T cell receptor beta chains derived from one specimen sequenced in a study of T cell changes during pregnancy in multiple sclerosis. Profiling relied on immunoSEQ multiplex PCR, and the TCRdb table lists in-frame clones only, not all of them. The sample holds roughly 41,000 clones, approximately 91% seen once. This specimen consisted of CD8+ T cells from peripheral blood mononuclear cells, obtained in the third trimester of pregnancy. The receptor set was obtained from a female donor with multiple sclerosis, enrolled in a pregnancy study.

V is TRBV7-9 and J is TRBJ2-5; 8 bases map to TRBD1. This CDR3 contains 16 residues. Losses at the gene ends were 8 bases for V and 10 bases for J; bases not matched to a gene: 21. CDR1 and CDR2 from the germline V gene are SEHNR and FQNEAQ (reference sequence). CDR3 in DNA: TGTGCCAGCGATCAGTGGGCCGACAGGGGCCAAGGGGACCAGTACTTC. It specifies CASDQWADRGQGDQYF.

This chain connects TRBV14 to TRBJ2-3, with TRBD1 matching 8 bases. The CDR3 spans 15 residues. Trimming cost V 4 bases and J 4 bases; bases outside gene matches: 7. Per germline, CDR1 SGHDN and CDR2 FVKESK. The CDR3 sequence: CASSLAGGVSDTQYF. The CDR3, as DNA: TGTGCCAGCAGCCTTGCAGGGGGCGTTTCAGATACGCAGTATTTT.

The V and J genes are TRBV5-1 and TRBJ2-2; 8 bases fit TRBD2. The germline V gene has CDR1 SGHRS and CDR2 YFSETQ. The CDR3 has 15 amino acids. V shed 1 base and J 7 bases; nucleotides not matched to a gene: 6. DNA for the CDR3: TGCGCCAGCAGCTTGCGGGAGGGCCGGGTCGGGGAGCTGTTTTTT. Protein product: CASSLREGRVGELFF.

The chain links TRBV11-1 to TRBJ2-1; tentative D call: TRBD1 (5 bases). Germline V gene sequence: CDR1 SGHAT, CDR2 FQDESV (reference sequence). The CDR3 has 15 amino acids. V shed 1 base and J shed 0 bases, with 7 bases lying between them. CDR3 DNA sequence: TGTGCCAGCAGCTTAGTCCAGGGCTCCTACAATGAGCAGTTCTTC. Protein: CASSLVQGSYNEQFF. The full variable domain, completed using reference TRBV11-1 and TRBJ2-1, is EAEVAQSPRYKITEKSQAVAFWCDPISGHATLYWYRQILGQGPELLVQFQDESVVDDSQLPKDRFSAERLKGVDSTLKIQPAELGDSAMYLCASSLVQGSYNEQFFGPGTRLTVL.

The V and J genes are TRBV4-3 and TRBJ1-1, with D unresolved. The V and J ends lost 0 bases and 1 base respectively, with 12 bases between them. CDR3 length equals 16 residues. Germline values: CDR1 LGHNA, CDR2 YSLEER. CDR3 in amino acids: CASSQDPGKGNTEAFF. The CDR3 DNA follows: TGCGCCAGCAGCCAAGACCCCGGGAAGGGGAACACTGAAGCTTTCTTT.

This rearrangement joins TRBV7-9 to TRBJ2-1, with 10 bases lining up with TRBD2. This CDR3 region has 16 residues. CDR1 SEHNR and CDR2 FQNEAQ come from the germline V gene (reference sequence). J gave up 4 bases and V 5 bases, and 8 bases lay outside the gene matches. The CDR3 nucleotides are TGTGCCAGCAGCGGGCGACTAGCGGGTGATTACAATGAGCAGTTCTTC. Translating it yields CASSGRLAGDYNEQFF.

The CDR3 nucleotides read TGCAGCGTTGAGGGGCTAGCGGGCACAGATACGCAGTATTTT. This gives the protein CSVEGLAGTDTQYF. The chain uses TRBV29-1 and TRBJ2-3; 7 nucleotides agree with TRBD2. There are 14 residues in the CDR3. With V trimmed by 3 bases and J by 1 base, 4 bases remained unmatched. Per the germline V gene, CDR1 is SQVTM and CDR2 is ANQGSEA.

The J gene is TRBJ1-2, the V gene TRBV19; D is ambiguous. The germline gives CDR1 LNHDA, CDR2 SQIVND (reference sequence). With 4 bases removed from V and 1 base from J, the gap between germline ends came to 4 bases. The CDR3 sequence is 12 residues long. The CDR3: CASSTYNYGYTF. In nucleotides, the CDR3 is TGTGCCAGTAGTACCTATAACTATGGCTACACCTTC.

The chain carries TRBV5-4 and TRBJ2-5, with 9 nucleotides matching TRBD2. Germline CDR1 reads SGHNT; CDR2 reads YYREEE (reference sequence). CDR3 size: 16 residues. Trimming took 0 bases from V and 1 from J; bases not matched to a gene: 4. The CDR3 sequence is CASSLAASGAQETQYF. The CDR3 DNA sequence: TGTGCCAGCAGCTTGGCGGCTAGCGGGGCCCAAGAGACCCAGTACTTC.

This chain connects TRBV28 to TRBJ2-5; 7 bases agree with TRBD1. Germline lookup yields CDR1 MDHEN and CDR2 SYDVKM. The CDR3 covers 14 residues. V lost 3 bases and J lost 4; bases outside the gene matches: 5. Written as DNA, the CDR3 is TGTGCCAGCAGTTTTAGGGGGCCCGGAGAGACCCAGTACTTC. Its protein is CASSFRGPGETQYF. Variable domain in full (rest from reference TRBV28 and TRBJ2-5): DVKVTQSSRYLVKRTGEKVFLECVQDMDHENMFWYRQDPGLGLRLIYFSYDVKMKEKGDIPEGYSVSREKKERFSLILESASTNQTSMYLCASSFRGPGETQYFGPGTRLLVL.

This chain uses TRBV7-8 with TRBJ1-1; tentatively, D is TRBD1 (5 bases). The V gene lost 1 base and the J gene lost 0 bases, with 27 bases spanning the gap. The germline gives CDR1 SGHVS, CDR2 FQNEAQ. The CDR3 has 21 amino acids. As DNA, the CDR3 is TGTGCCAGCAGCTTAGGTTCGGGGGGGGGAACTCGACCCGTAATGAACACTGAAGCTTTCTTT. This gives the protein CASSLGSGGGTRPVMNTEAFF.

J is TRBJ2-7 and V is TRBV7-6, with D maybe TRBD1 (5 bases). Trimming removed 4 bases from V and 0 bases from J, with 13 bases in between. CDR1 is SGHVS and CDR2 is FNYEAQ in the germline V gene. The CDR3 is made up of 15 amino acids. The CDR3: CASSSDDSFSYEQYF. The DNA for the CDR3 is TGTGCCAGCAGCTCAGACGACAGCTTCTCCTACGAGCAGTACTTC.

CDR3 residues: CAISGTGTSGSYEQYF. The CDR3 DNA reads as TGTGCCATCAGTGGAACCGGGACTAGCGGATCCTACGAGCAGTACTTC. The genes are TRBV10-3 and TRBJ2-7, with 11 bases aligning to TRBD2. Germline loops: CDR1 ENHRY, CDR2 SYGVKD. Trimming took 4 bases from V and 1 from J; bases not matched to a gene: 6. This CDR3 spans 16 amino acids.

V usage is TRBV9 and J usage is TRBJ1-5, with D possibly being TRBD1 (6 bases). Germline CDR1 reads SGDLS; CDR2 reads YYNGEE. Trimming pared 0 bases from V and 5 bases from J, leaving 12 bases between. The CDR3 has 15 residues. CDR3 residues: CASSVGEGGYQPQHF. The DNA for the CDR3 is TGTGCCAGCAGCGTAGGGGAGGGGGGATATCAGCCCCAGCATTTT.